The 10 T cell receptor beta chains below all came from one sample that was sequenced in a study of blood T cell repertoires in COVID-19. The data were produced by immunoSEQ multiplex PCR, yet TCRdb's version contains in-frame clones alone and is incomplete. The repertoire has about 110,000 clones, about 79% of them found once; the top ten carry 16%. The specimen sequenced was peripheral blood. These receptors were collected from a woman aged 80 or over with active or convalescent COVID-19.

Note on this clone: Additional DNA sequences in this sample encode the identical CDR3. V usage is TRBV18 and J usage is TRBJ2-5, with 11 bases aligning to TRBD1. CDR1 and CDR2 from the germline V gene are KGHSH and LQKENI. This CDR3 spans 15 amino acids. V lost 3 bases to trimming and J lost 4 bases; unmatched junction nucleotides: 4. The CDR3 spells CASSPPGQGGETQYF. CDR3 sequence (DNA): TGTGCCAGCTCACCGCCGGGACAGGGGGGAGAGACCCAGTACTTC.

The CDR3 DNA reads TGTGCCAGCAGCGTGACTAGCGGGAGGGTCACAGATACGCAGTATTTT. Translation: CASSVTSGRVTDTQYF. The chain employs TRBV9 and TRBJ2-3; 14 bases map to TRBD2. The CDR3 is made up of 16 amino acids. Germline V gives CDR1 SGDLS, CDR2 YYNGEE. The trim removed 2 bases at V and 2 bases at J, leaving 1 base unmatched.

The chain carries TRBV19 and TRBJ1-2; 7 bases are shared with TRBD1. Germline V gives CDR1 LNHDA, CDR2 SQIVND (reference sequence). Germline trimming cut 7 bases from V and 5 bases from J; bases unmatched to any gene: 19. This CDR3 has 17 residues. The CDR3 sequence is CASIDPAGQEQGYGYTF. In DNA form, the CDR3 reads TGTGCCAGTATTGACCCCGCCGGACAGGAACAGGGTTATGGCTACACCTTC.

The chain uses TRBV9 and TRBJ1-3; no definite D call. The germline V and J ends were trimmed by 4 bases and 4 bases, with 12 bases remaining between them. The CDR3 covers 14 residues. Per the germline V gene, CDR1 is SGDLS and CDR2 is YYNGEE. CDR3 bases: TGTGCCAGCAGCTGGGGAGCAGCGGGAAACACCATATATTTT. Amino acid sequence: CASSWGAAGNTIYF.

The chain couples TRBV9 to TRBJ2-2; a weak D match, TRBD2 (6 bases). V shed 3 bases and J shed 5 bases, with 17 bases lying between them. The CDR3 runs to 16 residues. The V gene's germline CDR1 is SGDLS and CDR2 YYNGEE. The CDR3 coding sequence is TGTGCCAGCAGCGCCCTTGGTTGGAGGGGTACCGGGGAGCTGTTTTTT. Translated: CASSALGWRGTGELFF.

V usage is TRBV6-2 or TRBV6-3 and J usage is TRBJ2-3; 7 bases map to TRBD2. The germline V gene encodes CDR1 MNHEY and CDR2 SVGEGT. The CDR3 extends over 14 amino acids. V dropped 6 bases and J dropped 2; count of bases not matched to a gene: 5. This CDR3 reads CASSKGLITDTQYF. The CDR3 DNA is TGTGCCAGCAGCAAGGGACTAATCACAGATACGCAGTATTTT.

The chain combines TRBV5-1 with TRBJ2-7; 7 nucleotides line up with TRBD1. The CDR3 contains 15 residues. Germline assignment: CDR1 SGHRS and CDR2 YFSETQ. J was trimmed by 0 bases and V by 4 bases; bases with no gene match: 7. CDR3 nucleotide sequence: TGCGCCAGCAGCCCTCCGGACAGGTTCTCCTACGAGCAGTACTTC. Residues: CASSPPDRFSYEQYF.

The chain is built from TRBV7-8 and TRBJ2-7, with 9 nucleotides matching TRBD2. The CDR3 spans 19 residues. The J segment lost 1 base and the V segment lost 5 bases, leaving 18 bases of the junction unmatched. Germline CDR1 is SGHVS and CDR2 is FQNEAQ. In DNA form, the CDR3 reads TGTGCCAGCAGCCATAACCCGGGGGAAGCGGGAGGTCGTTCCTACGAGCAGTACTTC. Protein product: CASSHNPGEAGGRSYEQYF.

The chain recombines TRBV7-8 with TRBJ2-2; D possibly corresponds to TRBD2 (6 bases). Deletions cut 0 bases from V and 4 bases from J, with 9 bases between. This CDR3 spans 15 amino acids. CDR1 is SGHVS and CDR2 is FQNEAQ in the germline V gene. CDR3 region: CASSLAGGVTGELFF. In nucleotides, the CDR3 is TGTGCCAGCAGCTTAGCGGGGGGAGTCACCGGGGAGCTGTTTTTT.

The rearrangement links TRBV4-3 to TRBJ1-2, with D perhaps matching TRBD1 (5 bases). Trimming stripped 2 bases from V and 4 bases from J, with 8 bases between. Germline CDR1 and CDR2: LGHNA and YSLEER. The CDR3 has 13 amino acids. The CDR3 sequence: CASSQSQGYGYTF. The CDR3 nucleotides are TGCGCCAGCAGCCAAAGTCAGGGCTATGGCTACACCTTC.